What follows are 13 T cell receptor beta chains derived from one specimen sequenced in a study of cytomegalovirus exposure and HLA in healthy donors. 60 Vbeta and 13 Jbeta primers were used in PCR. Produced via immunoSEQ multiplex PCR; TCRdb's table is partial and in-frame only. Of about 120,000 clones listed, approximately 80% are singletons. Source material: PBMCs. The origin of the receptors is a middle-aged woman in good health and CMV-seronegative.

This chain connects TRBV27 to TRBJ2-1; 7 nucleotides agree with TRBD2. Germline lookup yields CDR1 MNHEY and CDR2 SMNVEV (reference sequence). There are 17 residues in the CDR3. J was trimmed by 4 bases and V by 5 bases; bases with no gene match: 14. CDR3 sequence (DNA): TGTGCCAGCAGTCTAAGGTCAGGACTAGAATCGTACAATGAGCAGTTCTTC. This gives the protein CASSLRSGLESYNEQFF.

V and J are TRBV4-3 and TRBJ2-2; 8 bases map to TRBD1. This CDR3 has 20 residues. From germline, CDR1 is LGHNA and CDR2 YSLEER. The V gene end was trimmed by 0 bases and the J gene end by 4 bases; junction bases not matched to a gene: 16. The CDR3 nucleotides read TGCGCCAGCAGCCAAGATATCGTCCGAGGACAGGGCGCGGGCACCGGGGAGCTGTTTTTT. Residues: CASSQDIVRGQGAGTGELFF.

The chain recombines TRBV7-7 with TRBJ2-5; 10 bases map to TRBD1. Germline CDR1 is SSHAT and CDR2 is FNYEAQ (reference sequence). The V and J ends lost 5 bases and 1 base, in that order; junction bases with no gene match: 10. The CDR3 runs 17 residues. The CDR3 sequence: CASSATVGTGVQETQYF. In DNA form, the CDR3 reads TGTGCCAGCAGCGCCACAGTAGGGACAGGGGTCCAAGAGACCCAGTACTTC.

In this sample, this clone turned up a few times. This CDR3 reads CASSSRTSETGELFF. The CDR3 bases are TGTGCCAGCAGCTCGCGGACTAGCGAGACCGGGGAGCTGTTTTTT. The J gene is TRBJ2-2, the V gene TRBV5-6; 9 bases map to TRBD2. V dropped 3 bases and J dropped 5; count of bases not matched to a gene: 5. The germline gives CDR1 SGHDT, CDR2 YYEEEE. The CDR3 length is 15 residues.

The rearrangement links TRBV19 to TRBJ2-7, with TRBD2 as a possible D gene (5 bases). The CDR3 consists of 15 residues. Trimming stripped 1 base from V and 1 base from J, with 11 bases between. CDR1 is LNHDA, CDR2 SQIVND, per germline (reference sequence). The CDR3 DNA is TGTGCCAGTAGTATAGCAAGCGGAAGGTCCTACGAGCAGTACTTC. It encodes CASSIASGRSYEQYF. The full variable domain, its missing parts supplied by reference TRBV19 and TRBJ2-7, is DGGITQSPKYLFRKEGQNVTLSCEQNLNHDAMYWYRQDPGQGLRLIYYSQIVNDFQKGDIAEGYSVSREKKESFPLTVTSAQKNPTAFYLCASSIASGRSYEQYFGPGTRLTVT.

The gene calls are TRBV7-9 and TRBJ2-5, with a tentative D call TRBD2 (7 bases). The end of the DNA fits TRBJ2-7 better, so the J call may be wrong. Germline V gene data show CDR1 as SEHNR and CDR2 as FQNEAQ (reference sequence). There are 19 residues in the CDR3. The CDR3 region has the DNA TGTGCCAGCAGCAGGGGAATTAAAGCGGCCGGAGGGGGGGTATACGAGCAGTACTTC. This translates into CASSRGIKAAGGGVYEQYF.

The CDR3 sequence is CASSLGWQAGAFF. The CDR3 DNA follows: TGTGCCAGCAGCTTAGGTTGGCAGGCAGGAGCTTTCTTT. The rearrangement joins TRBV11-2 to TRBJ1-1; the D is unclear. Germline-derived CDR1 and CDR2 are SGHAT and FQNNGV. CDR3 length: 13 amino acids. With 1 base removed from V and 10 bases from J, the gap between germline ends came to 13 bases. Full variable domain (missing parts from reference TRBV11-2 and TRBJ1-1): EAGVAQSPRYKIIEKRQSVAFWCNPISGHATLYWYQQILGQGPKLLIQFQNNGVVDDSQLPKDRFSAERLKGVDSTLKIQPAKLEDSAVYLCASSLGWQAGAFFGQGTRLTVV.

This clone has only one observation. V usage is TRBV6-1 and J usage is TRBJ2-1, with 14 bases aligning to TRBD2. This CDR3 is 15 amino acids long. CDR1 is MNHNS and CDR2 is SASEGT in the germline V gene. J lost 9 bases, V lost 6 bases, and 7 bases had no gene match. CDR3 loop: CASSQGLAGEIEQFF. CDR3 in DNA: TGTGCCAGCAGCCAGGGACTAGCGGGAGAAATTGAGCAGTTCTTC.

The rearrangement links TRBV30 to TRBJ2-3; maybe TRBD1 (5 bases). The V gene's germline CDR1 is GTSNPN and CDR2 SVGIG (reference sequence). Trimming pared 2 bases from V and 1 base from J, leaving 13 bases between. The CDR3 covers 15 residues. For the CDR3, the DNA is TGTGCCTGGAGTCTAGAGACAGCAGGCACAGATACGCAGTATTTT. Translation: CAWSLETAGTDTQYF.

The rearrangement joins TRBV5-1 to TRBJ2-1, with D possibly TRBD2 on 6 matching bases. CDR3 size: 13 residues. Trimming took off 3 bases at V and 7 bases at J, with 11 bases between the two ends. Germline CDR1 is SGHRS and CDR2 is YFSETQ. The CDR3 region has the DNA TGCGCCAGCAGCTCGGAGGCGGGGAATGAGCAGTTCTTC. Encoded protein: CASSSEAGNEQFF.

The rearrangement joins TRBV6-4 to TRBJ2-1; D is ambiguous. Per germline, CDR1 MRHNA and CDR2 SNTAGT. This CDR3 is built from 13 residues. Trimming took 4 bases from V and 4 from J, leaving 8 bases between them. In DNA, the CDR3 is TGTGCCAGCAGTGCGCACGGGTACAATGAGCAGTTCTTC. This codes for CASSAHGYNEQFF.

This rearrangement joins TRBV27 to TRBJ2-1; possibly TRBD1 for D (5 bases). Trimming stripped 5 bases from V and 9 bases from J, with 14 bases between. The CDR3 is 13 residues long. Germline lookup yields CDR1 MNHEY and CDR2 SMNVEV (reference sequence). The CDR3 coding sequence is TGTGCCAGCAGTCCCAGTTCGCAGGGTGAGCAGTTCTTC. It codes for CASSPSSQGEQFF.

Notes on this clone: Because the CDR3's place on the DNA is in doubt, the DNA is left out and the CDR3 is given as listed by TCRdb. The rearrangement uses TRBV7-2 and TRBJ1-2; the tabulated D call, TRBD1, remains unverified against the DNA. Germline V gene sequence: CDR1 SGHTA, CDR2 FQGNSA. The length of the CDR3 is 12 amino acids, counting both ends. This chain's CDR3 is CASSFGTGIGTF.